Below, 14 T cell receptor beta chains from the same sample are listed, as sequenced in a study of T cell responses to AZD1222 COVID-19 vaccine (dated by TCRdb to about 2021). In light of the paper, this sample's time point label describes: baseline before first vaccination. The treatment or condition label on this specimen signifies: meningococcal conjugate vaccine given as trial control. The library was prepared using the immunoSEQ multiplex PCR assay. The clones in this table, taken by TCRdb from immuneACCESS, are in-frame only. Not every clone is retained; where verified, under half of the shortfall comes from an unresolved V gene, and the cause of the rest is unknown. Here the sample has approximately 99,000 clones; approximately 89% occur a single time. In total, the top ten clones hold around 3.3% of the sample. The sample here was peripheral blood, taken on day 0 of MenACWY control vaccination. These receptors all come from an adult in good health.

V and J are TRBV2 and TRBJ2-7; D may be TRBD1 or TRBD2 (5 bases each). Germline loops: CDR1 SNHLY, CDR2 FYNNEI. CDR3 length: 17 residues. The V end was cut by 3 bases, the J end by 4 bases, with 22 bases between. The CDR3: CASSDSSWGRATYEQYF. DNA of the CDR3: TGTGCCAGCAGTGATAGCTCCTGGGGACGGGCCACTTACGAGCAGTACTTC.

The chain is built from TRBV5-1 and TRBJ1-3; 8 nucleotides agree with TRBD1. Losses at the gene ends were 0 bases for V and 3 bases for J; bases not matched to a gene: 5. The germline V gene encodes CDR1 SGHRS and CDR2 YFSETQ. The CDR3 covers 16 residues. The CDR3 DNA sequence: TGCGCCAGCAGCTTGGCAGGGGGCGCCTTTGGAAACACCATATATTTT. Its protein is CASSLAGGAFGNTIYF.

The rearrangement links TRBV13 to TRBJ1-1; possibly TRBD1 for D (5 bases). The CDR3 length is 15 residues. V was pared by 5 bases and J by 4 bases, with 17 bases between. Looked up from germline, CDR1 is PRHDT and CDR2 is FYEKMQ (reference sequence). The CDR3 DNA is TGTGCCAGCAGCCCGCAATTGGCCAGGGCCACTGAAGCTTTCTTT. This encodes CASSPQLARATEAFF.

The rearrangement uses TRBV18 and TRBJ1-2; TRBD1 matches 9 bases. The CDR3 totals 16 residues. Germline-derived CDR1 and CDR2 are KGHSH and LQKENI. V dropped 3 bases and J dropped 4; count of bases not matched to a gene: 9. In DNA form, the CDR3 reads TGTGCCAGCTCACCGTGGACAGGGGAGGGTGGCTATGGCTACACCTTC. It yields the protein CASSPWTGEGGYGYTF.

The chain's CDR3 is CASSQKKAQGGNIQYF. DNA for the CDR3: TGTGCCAGCAGCCAGAAGAAGGCGCAGGGGGGGAACATTCAGTACTTC. The chain carries TRBV4-2 and TRBJ2-4; tentatively, D is TRBD1 or TRBD2 (7 bases each). Trimming shortened V by 3 bases and J by 7 bases, and 19 bases separated the two germline ends. In germline, CDR1 is LGHNA, CDR2 YNFKEQ. The CDR3 runs to 16 residues.

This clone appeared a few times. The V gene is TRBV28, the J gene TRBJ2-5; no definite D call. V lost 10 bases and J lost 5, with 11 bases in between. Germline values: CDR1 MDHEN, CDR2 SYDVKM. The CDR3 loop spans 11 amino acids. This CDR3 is CATGPDETQYF. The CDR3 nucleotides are TGTGCCACCGGGCCAGACGAGACCCAGTACTTC. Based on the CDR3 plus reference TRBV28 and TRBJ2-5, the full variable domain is DVKVTQSSRYLVKRTGEKVFLECVQDMDHENMFWYRQDPGLGLRLIYFSYDVKMKEKGDIPEGYSVSREKKERFSLILESASTNQTSMYLCATGPDETQYFGPGTRLLVL.

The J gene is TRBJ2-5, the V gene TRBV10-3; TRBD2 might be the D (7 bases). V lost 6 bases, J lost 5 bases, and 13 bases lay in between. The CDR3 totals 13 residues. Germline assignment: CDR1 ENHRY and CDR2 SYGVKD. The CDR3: CAIRSGGRETQYF. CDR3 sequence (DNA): TGTGCCATCAGATCGGGGGGCAGGGAGACCCAGTACTTC.

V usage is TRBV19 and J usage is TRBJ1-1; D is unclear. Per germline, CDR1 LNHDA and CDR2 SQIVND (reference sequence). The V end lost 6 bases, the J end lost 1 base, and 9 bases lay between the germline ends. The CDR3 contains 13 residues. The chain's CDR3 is CASRFAENTEAFF. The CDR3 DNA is TGTGCCAGTAGATTCGCCGAGAACACTGAAGCTTTCTTT.

The CDR3 region is CASSPEVGTEAFF. CDR3 nucleotides: TGTGCCAGCTCACCTGAGGTTGGCACTGAAGCTTTCTTT. The chain links TRBV18 to TRBJ1-1, with D uncertain. From germline, CDR1 is KGHSH and CDR2 LQKENI. The CDR3 length is 13 residues. The V and J ends lost 3 bases and 4 bases respectively, with 9 bases between them.

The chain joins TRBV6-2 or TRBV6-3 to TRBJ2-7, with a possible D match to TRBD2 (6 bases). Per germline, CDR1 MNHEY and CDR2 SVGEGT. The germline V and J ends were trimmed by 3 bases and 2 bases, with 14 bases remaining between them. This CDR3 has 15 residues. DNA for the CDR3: TGTGCCAGCAGTTATTCCGGGCGGGGTGCCTACGAGCAGTACTTC. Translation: CASSYSGRGAYEQYF.

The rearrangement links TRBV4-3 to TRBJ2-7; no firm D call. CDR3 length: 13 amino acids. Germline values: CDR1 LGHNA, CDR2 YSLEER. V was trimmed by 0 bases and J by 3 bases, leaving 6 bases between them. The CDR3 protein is CASSQDLGYEQYF. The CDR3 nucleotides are TGCGCCAGCAGCCAAGACTTGGGCTACGAGCAGTACTTC.

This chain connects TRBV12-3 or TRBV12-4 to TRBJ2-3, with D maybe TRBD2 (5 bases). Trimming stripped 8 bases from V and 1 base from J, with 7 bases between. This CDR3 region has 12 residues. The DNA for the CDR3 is TGTGCCAGCGGACTTCGCACAGATACGCAGTATTTT. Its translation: CASGLRTDTQYF.

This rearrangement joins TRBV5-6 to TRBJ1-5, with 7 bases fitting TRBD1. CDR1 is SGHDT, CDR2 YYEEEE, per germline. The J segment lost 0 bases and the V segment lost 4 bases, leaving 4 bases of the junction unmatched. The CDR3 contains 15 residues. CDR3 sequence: CASSAGQVSNQPQHF. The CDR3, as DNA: TGTGCCAGCAGCGCAGGACAGGTTAGCAATCAGCCCCAGCATTTT.

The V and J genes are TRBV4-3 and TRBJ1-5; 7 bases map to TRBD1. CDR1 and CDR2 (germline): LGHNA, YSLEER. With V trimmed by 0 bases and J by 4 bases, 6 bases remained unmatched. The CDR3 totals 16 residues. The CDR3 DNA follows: TGCGCCAGCAGCCAAGAAGTAGGGGGCGCGAATCAGCCCCAGCATTTT. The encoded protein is CASSQEVGGANQPQHF.